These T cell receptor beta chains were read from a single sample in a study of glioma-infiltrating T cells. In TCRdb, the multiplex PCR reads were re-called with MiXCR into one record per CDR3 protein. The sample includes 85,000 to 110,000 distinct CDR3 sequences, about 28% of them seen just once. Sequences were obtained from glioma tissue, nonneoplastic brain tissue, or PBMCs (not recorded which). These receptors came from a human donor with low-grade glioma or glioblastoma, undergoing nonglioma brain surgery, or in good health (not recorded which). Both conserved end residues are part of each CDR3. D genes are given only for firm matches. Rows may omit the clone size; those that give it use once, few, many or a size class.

CDR3aa: CASSLTTAPNTEAFF
CDR3nt: TGTGCCAGCAGCTTAACGACGGCCCCGAACACTGAAGCTTTCTTT
abundance: many
j_gene: TRBJ1-1
d_gene: -
v_gene: TRBV7-3

CDR3aa: CASRRGTAEEKLFF
CDR3nt: TGTGCCAGCAGGCGGGGGACAGCGGAAGAAAAACTGTTTTTT
abundance: -
j_gene: TRBJ1-4
d_gene: TRBD1
v_gene: TRBV6-1

CDR3aa: CASRPPQGAYEQYF
CDR3nt: TGTGCCAGCAGACCCCCCCAGGGGGCATACGAGCAGTACTTC
abundance: many
j_gene: TRBJ2-7
d_gene: TRBD1
v_gene: TRBV6-1

CDR3aa: CASSQDRAGNRGETQYF
CDR3nt: TGCGCCAGCAGCCAAGATCGGGCCGGGAACAGGGGTGAGACCCAGTACTTC
abundance: many
j_gene: TRBJ2-5
d_gene: TRBD1
v_gene: TRBV4-1

CDR3aa: CASSFQGTGANVLTF
CDR3nt: TGTGCCAGCAGTTTCCAGGGAACAGGGGCCAACGTCCTGACTTTC
abundance: few
j_gene: TRBJ2-6
d_gene: -
v_gene: TRBV28

CDR3aa: CASTLGSMGELFF
CDR3nt: TGTGCCAGCACTTTGGGGTCGATGGGGGAGCTGTTTTTT
abundance: many
j_gene: TRBJ2-2
d_gene: -
v_gene: TRBV27

CDR3aa: CASSPGGVAKNIQYF
CDR3nt: TGTGCCAGCAGTCCCGGGGGGGTAGCCAAAAACATTCAGTACTTC
abundance: few
j_gene: TRBJ2-4
d_gene: TRBD2
v_gene: TRBV12-3/TRBV12-4

CDR3aa: CASSPSGTSGEETQYF
CDR3nt: TGTGCCAGCAGCCCCTCCGGGACTAGCGGGGAAGAGACCCAGTACTTC
abundance: -
j_gene: TRBJ2-5
d_gene: TRBD2
v_gene: TRBV12-3/TRBV12-4

CDR3aa: CASRRGGNPGIEAFF
CDR3nt: TGCGCCAGCAGAAGAGGGGGTAACCCAGGCATTGAAGCTTTCTTT
abundance: -
j_gene: TRBJ1-1
d_gene: -
v_gene: TRBV10-1

CDR3aa: CASSLLRGRSTDTQYF
CDR3nt: TGTGCCAGCAGTTTATTGCGCGGCCGAAGCACAGATACGCAGTATTTT
abundance: many
j_gene: TRBJ2-3
d_gene: -
v_gene: TRBV28

CDR3aa: CASSISGVGPLHF
CDR3nt: TGTGCCAGTAGTATATCAGGGGTTGGACCCCTCCACTTT
abundance: few
j_gene: TRBJ1-6
d_gene: -
v_gene: TRBV19

CDR3aa: CASSQRGRAYGYTF
CDR3nt: TGTGCCAGCAGCCAACGGGGAAGGGCCTATGGCTACACCTTC
abundance: few
j_gene: TRBJ1-2
d_gene: -
v_gene: TRBV3-1